What follows are 14 T cell receptor beta chains derived from one specimen sequenced in a study of blood T cell repertoires in COVID-19. Assay used: immunoSEQ multiplex PCR; TCRdb lists only in-frame clones, some missing. The sample carries around 200,000 clones, 80% to 85% recorded once. The material sequenced was peripheral blood. These receptors were collected from a human donor in a cohort sampled during active COVID-19.

The chain couples TRBV27 to TRBJ1-5; possible D gene TRBD1, 6 bases. CDR1 and CDR2 (germline): MNHEY, SMNVEV (reference sequence). The CDR3 is 16 residues long. The V end lost 3 bases, the J end lost 1 base, and 13 bases lay between the germline ends. CDR3 residues: CASSFRRDTSNQPQHF. CDR3 sequence (DNA): TGTGCCAGCAGTTTCCGACGGGACACCAGCAATCAGCCCCAGCATTTT.

This clone was counted a few times. The gene calls are TRBV6-6 and TRBJ1-6; 9 nucleotides agree with TRBD1. The V and J ends lost 6 bases and 8 bases, in that order; junction bases with no gene match: 8. This CDR3 is built from 15 residues. Germline V gene sequence: CDR1 MNHNY, CDR2 SVGAGI (reference sequence). The CDR3 nucleotides read TGTGCCAGCAGCCCTTGGGGACAGGGCGATTCACCCCTCCACTTT. This gives the protein CASSPWGQGDSPLHF.

This chain links TRBV25-1 with TRBJ2-4; TRBD1 matches at 12 bases. The germline V gene has CDR1 MGHDK and CDR2 SYGVNS. The J segment lost 13 bases and the V segment lost 3 bases, leaving 10 bases of the junction unmatched. The CDR3 extends over 15 amino acids. The CDR3: CASSESGTGGSGQYF. The DNA for the CDR3 is TGTGCCAGCAGTGAGTCCGGGACAGGGGGCTCCGGACAGTACTTC.

V and J are TRBV6-1 and TRBJ2-7, with D perhaps TRBD2 (6 bases). Trimming stripped 2 bases from V and 1 base from J, with 9 bases between. The germline CDR1 and CDR2 sequences are MNHNS and SASEGT. There are 14 residues in the CDR3. The CDR3 spells CASSEPGRSYEQYF. The CDR3 DNA is TGTGCCAGCAGTGAACCGGGGAGGTCCTACGAGCAGTACTTC.

The chain employs TRBV30 and TRBJ1-2; possibly TRBD1 for D (6 bases). CDR1 is GTSNPN and CDR2 is SVGIG in the germline V gene (reference sequence). The CDR3 consists of 13 residues. V gave up 0 bases and J gave up 10 bases, with 15 bases separating them. The CDR3 coding sequence is TGTGCCTGGAGTGTACGGGGGGCGCGGCTCTACACCTTC. Its protein product is CAWSVRGARLYTF.

This clone was recorded a few times. CDR3 bases: TGTGCCAGCAGCCACGGACTAGCGGGAGTCTACGAGCAGTACTTC. It is translated as CASSHGLAGVYEQYF. The rearrangement links TRBV5-4 to TRBJ2-7, with 13 bases that match TRBD2. Germline assignment: CDR1 SGHNT and CDR2 YYREEE (reference sequence). CDR3 length: 15 amino acids. The V gene end was trimmed by 4 bases and the J gene end by 3 bases; junction bases not matched to a gene: 4.

The chain employs TRBV7-9 and TRBJ2-1; D is unresolved. V was pared by 1 base and J by 7 bases, with 17 bases between. CDR1 and CDR2 (germline): SEHNR, FQNEAQ (reference sequence). The CDR3 has 16 amino acids. The CDR3 loop reads CASSLETVPLSNEQFF. The CDR3 nucleotides read TGTGCCAGCAGCTTAGAAACAGTCCCTCTAAGTAATGAGCAGTTCTTC.

V is TRBV19 and J is TRBJ1-5, with D perhaps matching TRBD1 (5 bases). Per germline, CDR1 LNHDA and CDR2 SQIVND (reference sequence). V lost 3 bases to trimming and J lost 3 bases, with 9 bases between them. This CDR3 has 14 amino acids. The CDR3 DNA reads as TGTGCCAGTAGTATCTTGGACAACAATCAGCCCCAGCATTTT. It translates to CASSILDNNQPQHF.

The CDR3 loop reads CASSPLSRAGNYGYTF. The CDR3 DNA reads TGTGCCAGCAGCCCCCTATCCAGGGCCGGTAACTATGGCTACACCTTC. The V call is TRBV27, the J call TRBJ1-2; weak D call: TRBD1 (5 bases). Germline loops: CDR1 MNHEY, CDR2 SMNVEV (reference sequence). The CDR3 contains 16 residues. V was trimmed by 6 bases and J by 1 base, leaving 18 bases between them.

The chain has TRBV7-9 and TRBJ2-5; TRBD1 is a possible D gene (6 bases). From germline, CDR1 is SEHNR and CDR2 FQNEAQ (reference sequence). The CDR3 has 14 amino acids. V lost 2 bases to trimming and J lost 5 bases, with 12 bases between them. In DNA form, the CDR3 reads TGTGCCAGCAGCTTACAAGGGGGTTGGGAGACCCAGTACTTC. Residues: CASSLQGGWETQYF.

This sequence joins TRBV5-1 and TRBJ2-1, with TRBD1 identical over 8 bases. Losses at the gene ends were 5 bases for V and 2 bases for J; bases not matched to a gene: 0. The CDR3 runs 13 residues. Per germline, CDR1 SGHRS and CDR2 YFSETQ. The CDR3 region is CASRQGAYNEQFF. CDR3 in DNA: TGCGCCAGCAGACAGGGGGCCTACAATGAGCAGTTCTTC.

The V and J genes are TRBV18 and TRBJ1-1, with 9 bases fitting TRBD1. Germline CDR1 KGHSH, CDR2 LQKENI. There are 16 residues in the CDR3. The ends lost 6 bases at V and 5 bases at J; junction bases unmatched: 13. In DNA, the CDR3 is TGTGCCAGCTCCCGGCAGGGACAGGGAGTCGGAACTGAAGCTTTCTTT. This codes for CASSRQGQGVGTEAFF. Variable domain in full (rest from reference TRBV18 and TRBJ1-1): NAGVMQNPRHLVRRRGQEARLRCSPMKGHSHVYWYRQLPEEGLKFMVYLQKENIIDESGMPKERFSAEFPKEGPSILRIQQVVRGDSAAYFCASSRQGQGVGTEAFFGQGTRLTVV.

V and J are TRBV7-3 and TRBJ1-2; 8 nucleotides line up with TRBD1. The V gene's germline CDR1 is SGHTA and CDR2 FQGTGA. The CDR3 contains 16 residues. J lost 8 bases, V lost 1 base, and 12 bases had no gene match. The CDR3 reads CASSLSAGGGLGGYTF. The CDR3 DNA follows: TGTGCCAGCAGCTTAAGTGCAGGGGGCGGCCTAGGCGGCTACACCTTC.

This sequence joins TRBV9 and TRBJ2-1, with a tentative D call TRBD2 (6 bases). The CDR3 runs 14 residues. The V end lost 1 base, the J end lost 7 bases, and 12 bases lay between the germline ends. CDR1 and CDR2 (germline): SGDLS, YYNGEE. The CDR3 loop reads CASSVNGRSNEQFF. CDR3 DNA: TGTGCCAGCAGCGTAAACGGGAGATCAAATGAGCAGTTCTTC.